The 19 T cell receptor beta chains below come from one sample, sequenced in a study of T-cell reconstitution after alpha-beta-depleted transplantation in children (TCRdb year 2016). The sample's treatment or condition label, in plain terms: allogeneic hematopoietic cell transplantation with graft depleted of TCRalphabeta T cells and CD19 B cells. Library generation was performed with PCR. Reads for this sample came from an Illumina HiSeq 2500. To normalize quantification of the TCRbeta repertoire, the TCR libraries were built with molecular barcoding that relied on unique molecular identifiers. TCRdb trimmed the raw reads at Q25, called clones with MiXCR and kept productive beta chains. Rows are combined by CDR3 protein, so each entry shows the most common genes and DNA. A total of fewer than 1 million distinct CDR3 sequences appear in this sample, roughly 15% of them only once. Under 6% of the sample is held by the ten biggest clonotypes.

Sequencing was performed on PBMCs, mostly from graft donor cells, taken 360 days after TCRalphabeta/CD19-depleted stem cell transplant. Receptors were obtained from a male patient between 5 and 17 years old who had a stem cell transplant for acute lymphoblastic leukemia, so the T cells may come from the graft donor.

V gene TRBV5-1 combines with J gene TRBJ1-2; D perhaps matches TRBD1 (5 bases). There are 13 residues in the CDR3. Germline loops: CDR1 SGHRS, CDR2 YFSETQ. V dropped 4 bases and J dropped 7 bases, with 14 bases sitting between them. CDR3: CASSPGDLGGYTF. CDR3 nucleotides: TGCGCCAGCAGCCCGGGGGACCTGGGTGGCTACACCTTC.

In its sample, this clonotype was seen a few times. This sequence joins TRBV12-3 or TRBV12-4 and TRBJ2-2, with TRBD2 matching over 8 bases. The CDR3 consists of 14 residues. V lost 5 bases, J lost 8 bases, and 7 bases stayed unmatched. CDR3 in amino acids: CASSSRLASGELFF. DNA for the CDR3: TGTGCCAGCAGTAGCCGACTAGCGTCTGGGGAGCTGTTTTTT.

This clonotype was seen a few times. The V gene is TRBV12-3 or TRBV12-4, the J gene TRBJ2-7; D not resolved. CDR3 length equals 11 residues. V was cut by 8 bases and J by 6 bases, with 11 bases left in between. The CDR3 sequence: CASAKAGEQYF. DNA of the CDR3: TGTGCCAGCGCCAAAGCTGGCGAGCAGTACTTC.

This chain links TRBV2 with TRBJ1-1; D is uncertain. Trimming cost V 5 bases and J 1 base, with 17 bases left between them. The CDR3 has 16 amino acids. CDR1 and CDR2 (germline): SNHLY, FYNNEI. CDR3 sequence (DNA): TGTGCCAGCAGTCCCGGGAGGGAGATAAAGAACACTGAAGCTTTCTTT. Residues: CASSPGREIKNTEAFF.

The chain carries TRBV12-3 or TRBV12-4 and TRBJ2-7, with a weak D call TRBD1 (6 bases). V lost 10 bases and J 3 bases, leaving 16 bases between the germline ends. This CDR3 region has 13 residues. In nucleotides, the CDR3 is TGTGCCATCTCCTCCACAGGGCGCTACGAGCAGTACTTC. It yields the protein CAISSTGRYEQYF.

Ten or more counts support this clonotype. The genes are TRBV5-1 and TRBJ2-5; no definite D call. The ends were cut back, 4 bases at V and 5 bases at J, with 15 bases in the middle. The CDR3 consists of 14 residues. Germline CDR1 SGHRS, CDR2 YFSETQ. In DNA, the CDR3 is TGCGCCAGCAGCCCCGAAGGGCCCAGGGAGACCCAGTACTTC. This sequence encodes CASSPEGPRETQYF.

This clonotype came up a few times. This chain connects TRBV11-2 to TRBJ2-7; TRBD1 agrees at 8 bases. The V segment lost 4 bases and the J segment 2 bases; nucleotides outside the gene matches: 13. The CDR3 has 17 residues. Germline V gene sequence: CDR1 SGHAT, CDR2 FQNNGV. The CDR3 protein is CASSSSRDRLRTYEQYF. CDR3 in DNA: TGTGCCAGCAGCTCTTCCCGGGACAGGTTACGGACCTACGAGCAGTACTTC.

The J gene is TRBJ2-1, the V gene TRBV4-1; unclear D gene. Germline values: CDR1 MGHRA, CDR2 YSYEKL. The CDR3 totals 14 residues. The V end was cut by 3 bases, the J end by 6 bases, with 12 bases between. DNA of the CDR3: TGCGCCAGCAGCCAGCCCAGTAGAGGCAATGAGCAGTTCTTC. Translation: CASSQPSRGNEQFF.

This clonotype appeared a few times. The rearrangement links TRBV5-1 to TRBJ2-2; maybe TRBD2 (6 bases). Per germline, CDR1 SGHRS and CDR2 YFSETQ. V gave up 5 bases and J gave up 0 bases, with 11 bases separating them. The CDR3 runs to 15 residues. The CDR3 DNA reads TGCGCCAGCAGTTGGGACTCCCCGAACACCGGGGAGCTGTTTTTT. Its protein product is CASSWDSPNTGELFF.

This clonotype has just a few counts. V and J are TRBV25-1 and TRBJ1-1; D remains ambiguous. V dropped 3 bases and J dropped 1 base, with 6 bases sitting between them. CDR3 length: 13 residues. CDR1 is MGHDK and CDR2 is SYGVNS in the germline V gene. The CDR3 DNA reads TGTGCCAGCAGTGAGAGGCGGAACACTGAAGCTTTCTTT. It codes for CASSERRNTEAFF.

This clonotype appeared a few times. The CDR3 DNA reads as TGCAGTGCTAGAAGGGGGACCCCTCGGAATGAGCAGTTCTTC. It is translated as CSARRGTPRNEQFF. The chain is built from TRBV20-1 and TRBJ2-1; D perhaps matches TRBD1 (6 bases). The CDR3 is 14 amino acids. With 2 bases removed from V and 7 bases from J, the gap between germline ends came to 15 bases. CDR1 DFQATT and CDR2 SNEGSKA come from the germline V gene (reference sequence).

The chain combines TRBV20-1 with TRBJ2-2; the D is unclear. The CDR3 runs 16 residues. Trimming cost V 0 bases and J 2 bases, with 13 bases left between them. The germline gives CDR1 DFQATT, CDR2 SNEGSKA (reference sequence). DNA of the CDR3: TGCAGTGCTAGAGATCCCAATTTTTTAAACACCGGGGAGCTGTTTTTT. It codes for CSARDPNFLNTGELFF.

This chain joins TRBV9 and TRBJ2-5; 7 nucleotides align to TRBD2. The ends lost 0 bases at V and 1 base at J; junction bases unmatched: 3. The CDR3 extends over 15 amino acids. CDR1 is SGDLS and CDR2 is YYNGEE in the germline V gene. CDR3 bases: TGTGCCAGCAGCGTAGGGGGGACTACCCAAGAGACCCAGTACTTC. As protein: CASSVGGTTQETQYF. The entire variable domain, with the rest obtained from reference TRBV9 and TRBJ2-5, is as follows: DSGVTQTPKHLITATGQRVTLRCSPRSGDLSVYWYQQSLDQGLQFLIQYYNGEERAKGNILERFSAQQFPDLHSELNLSSLELGDSALYFCASSVGGTTQETQYFGPGTRLLVL.

In its sample, this clonotype was seen many times. CDR3 in amino acids: CASSFLANNYNEQFF. The CDR3 DNA reads as TGCGCCAGCAGCTTTCTAGCGAACAACTACAATGAGCAGTTCTTC. The rearrangement links TRBV5-1 to TRBJ2-1; weak D call: TRBD2 (6 bases). The CDR3 loop spans 15 amino acids. V was cut by 2 bases and J by 3 bases, with 12 bases left in between. The germline V gene has CDR1 SGHRS and CDR2 YFSETQ.

The rearrangement uses TRBV11-2 and TRBJ2-5; tentative D call: TRBD1 (6 bases). The CDR3 totals 14 residues. V lost 7 bases and J 4 bases, leaving 16 bases between the germline ends. The germline gives CDR1 SGHAT, CDR2 FQNNGV. CDR3 DNA: TGTGCCAGCAAGGATCAGGGGTCAGCAGAGACCCAGTACTTC. Its translation is CASKDQGSAETQYF.

A few counts support this clonotype. This chain connects TRBV5-6 to TRBJ2-5; D tentatively reads TRBD1 or TRBD2 (5 bases each). CDR1 is SGHDT, CDR2 YYEEEE, per germline. V was trimmed by 4 bases and J by 1 base, leaving 11 bases between them. The CDR3 contains 14 residues. This CDR3 reads CASSGGLSQETQYF. In nucleotides, the CDR3 is TGTGCCAGCAGCGGGGGATTGAGCCAAGAGACCCAGTACTTC. Supplemented by reference TRBV5-6 and TRBJ2-5, the full variable domain reads DAGVTQSPTHLIKTRGQQVTLRCSPKSGHDTVSWYQQALGQGPQFIFQYYEEEERQRGNFPDRFSGHQFPNYSSELNVNALLLGDSALYLCASSGGLSQETQYFGPGTRLLVL.

This clonotype was counted a few times. This chain uses TRBV9 with TRBJ2-3; 11 bases agree with TRBD2. V lost 2 bases and J lost 6; bases outside the gene matches: 5. The CDR3 spans 15 residues. The germline gives CDR1 SGDLS, CDR2 YYNGEE. The DNA for the CDR3 is TGTGCCAGCAGCGTCTTAGCGGGAGGGCCGGATACGCAGTATTTT. This codes for CASSVLAGGPDTQYF.

This clonotype was counted between two and nine times. The chain is built from TRBV5-1 and TRBJ2-3; perhaps TRBD1 as D (5 bases). Germline CDR1 reads SGHRS; CDR2 reads YFSETQ. The CDR3 has 17 residues. V dropped 0 bases and J dropped 6 bases, with 20 bases sitting between them. This chain's CDR3 is CASSLGAGKLSADTQYF. The CDR3 DNA sequence: TGCGCCAGCAGCTTGGGGGCAGGGAAATTGTCGGCGGATACGCAGTATTTT.

This clonotype was seen a few times. V and J are TRBV5-1 and TRBJ2-7, with 7 bases matching TRBD1. Per germline, CDR1 SGHRS and CDR2 YFSETQ. V was clipped by 1 base and J by 3 bases; unmatched bases: 4. The CDR3 length is 14 residues. The CDR3 loop reads CASSLSRGNYEQYF. The CDR3 bases are TGCGCCAGCAGCTTGAGCAGGGGGAACTACGAGCAGTACTTC.